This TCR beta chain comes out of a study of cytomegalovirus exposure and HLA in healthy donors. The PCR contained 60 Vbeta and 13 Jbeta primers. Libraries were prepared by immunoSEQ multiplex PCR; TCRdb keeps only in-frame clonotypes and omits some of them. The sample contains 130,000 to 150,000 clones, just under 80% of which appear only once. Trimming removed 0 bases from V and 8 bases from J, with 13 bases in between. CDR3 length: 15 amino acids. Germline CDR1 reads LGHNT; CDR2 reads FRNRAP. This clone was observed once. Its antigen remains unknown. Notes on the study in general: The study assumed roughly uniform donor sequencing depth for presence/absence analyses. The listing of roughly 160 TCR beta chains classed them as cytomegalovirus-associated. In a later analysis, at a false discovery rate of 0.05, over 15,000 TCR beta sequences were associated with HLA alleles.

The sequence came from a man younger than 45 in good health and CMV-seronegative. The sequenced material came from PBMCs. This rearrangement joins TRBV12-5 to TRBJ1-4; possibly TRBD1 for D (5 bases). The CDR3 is CASGLVRTPEEKLFF. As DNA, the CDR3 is TGTGCTAGTGGTTTGGTAAGGACACCCGAGGAAAAACTGTTTTTT.